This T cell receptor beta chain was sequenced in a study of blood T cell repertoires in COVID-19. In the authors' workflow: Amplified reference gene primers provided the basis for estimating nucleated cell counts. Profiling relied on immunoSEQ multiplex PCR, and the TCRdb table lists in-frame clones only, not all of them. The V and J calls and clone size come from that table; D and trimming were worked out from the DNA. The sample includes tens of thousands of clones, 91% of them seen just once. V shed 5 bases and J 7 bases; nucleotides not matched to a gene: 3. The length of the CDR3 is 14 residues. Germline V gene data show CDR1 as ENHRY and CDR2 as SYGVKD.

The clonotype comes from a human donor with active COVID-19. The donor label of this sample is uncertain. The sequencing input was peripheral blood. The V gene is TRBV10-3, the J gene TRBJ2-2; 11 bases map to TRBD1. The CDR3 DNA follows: TGTGCCATCAGTTCGGGACAGGGGGGCGGGGAGCTGTTTTTT. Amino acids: CAISSGQGGGELFF.